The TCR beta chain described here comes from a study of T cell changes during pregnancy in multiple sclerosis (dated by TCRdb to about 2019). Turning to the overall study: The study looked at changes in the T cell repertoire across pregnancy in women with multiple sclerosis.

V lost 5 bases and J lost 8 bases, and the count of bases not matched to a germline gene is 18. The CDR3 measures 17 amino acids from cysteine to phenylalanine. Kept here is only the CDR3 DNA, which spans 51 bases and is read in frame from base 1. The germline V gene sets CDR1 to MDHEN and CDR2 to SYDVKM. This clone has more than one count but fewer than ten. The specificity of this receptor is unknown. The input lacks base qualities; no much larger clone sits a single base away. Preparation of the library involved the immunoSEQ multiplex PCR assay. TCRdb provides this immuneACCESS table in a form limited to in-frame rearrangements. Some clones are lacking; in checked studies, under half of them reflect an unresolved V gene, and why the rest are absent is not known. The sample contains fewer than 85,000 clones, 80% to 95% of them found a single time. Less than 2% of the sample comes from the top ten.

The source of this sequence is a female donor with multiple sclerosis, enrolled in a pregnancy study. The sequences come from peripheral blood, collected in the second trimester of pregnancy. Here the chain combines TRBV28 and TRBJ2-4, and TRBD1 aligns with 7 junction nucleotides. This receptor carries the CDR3 CASSPSPRTGQWDIQYF. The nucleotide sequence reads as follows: TGTGCCAGCAGTCCAAGCCCCCGGACAGGACAGTGGGACATTCAGTACTTC.